This is a list of T cell receptor beta chains from one sample in a study of preoperative IRX-2 immunotherapy in early breast cancer. TCRdb's copy holds only in-frame clones and misses some; the assay was immunoSEQ multiplex PCR. The sample has some 19,000 clones, around four fifths seen once. Material: lymph node tissue, obtained after IRX-2 immunotherapy. The source of these receptors is a human donor with breast cancer. CDR3s include the opening cysteine and the closing phenylalanine or tryptophan. Fields, in order: J gene, D gene, clone size, V gene, CDR3 DNA, CDR3 protein. D genes are given only for firm matches. Only some rows state a clone size, as once, few, many or a class for expanded clones.

>TRBJ2-4|TRBD2|.|TRBV11-3
TGTGCCAGCAGCTCCTTAGTAGCGGGGGCGAAAAACATTCAGTACTTC
CASSSLVAGAKNIQYF
>TRBJ2-7|.|.|TRBV30
TGTGCCTCAACGGGCAGGGCCGACAAGCAGTACTTC
CASTGRADKQYF
>TRBJ2-5|.|.|TRBV11-3
TGTGCCAGCAGCTTAGAGACTGCAGGGCGGGAGACCCAGTACTTC
CASSLETAGRETQYF
>TRBJ2-3|TRBD2|once|TRBV18
TGTGCCAGCTCACCACCGGACGGGAGGGGCCCAGATACGCAGTATTTT
CASSPPDGRGPDTQYF
>TRBJ1-4|.|.|TRBV9
TGTGCCAGCAGCCCTTCCCTCTCGGCGGCCCCTAATGAAAAACTGTTTTTT
CASSPSLSAAPNEKLFF
>TRBJ1-5|TRBD1|.|TRBV18
TGTGCCAGCTCACCGTCGCGTTCAGGGGGTAGCAATCAGCCCCAGCATTTT
CASSPSRSGGSNQPQHF
>TRBJ1-5|TRBD1|.|TRBV18
TGTGCCAGCTCACCGGGACAGAATCAGCCCCAGCATTTT
CASSPGQNQPQHF
>TRBJ2-7|.|.|TRBV28
TGTGCCAGCACCCCTCCCGGCACGGGCTACGAGCAGTACTTC
CASTPPGTGYEQYF
>TRBJ1-5|.|.|TRBV6-8
TGTGCCAGCAGTCGGGAACAGGGTGGGCACAATCAGCCCCAGCATTTT
CASSREQGGHNQPQHF
>TRBJ2-1|TRBD2|.|TRBV6-8
TGTGCCAGCAGTTACTCGAATGGCGGGAGTTCCCCCCGGCAGTTCTTC
CASSYSNGGSSPRQFF
>TRBJ1-4|TRBD1|.|TRBV6-8
TGTGCCAGCAGTTCGAGAGCAGGGGGAGGGAAACTGTTTTTT
CASSSRAGGGKLFF
>TRBJ2-1|TRBD1|.|TRBV6-8
TGTGCCAGCAGTTACCTCCCGGGACAGATCTACAATGAGCAGTTCTTC
CASSYLPGQIYNEQFF
>TRBJ1-3|.|.|TRBV7-5
TGTGCCAGCACTCTAAGTAAATCTGGAAACACCATATATTTT
CASTLSKSGNTIYF
>TRBJ1-5|TRBD1|.|TRBV6-8
TGTGCCAGCAGTTACGGACAGGGATTTAGGCAGCCCCAGCATTTT
CASSYGQGFRQPQHF
>TRBJ2-3|TRBD1|.|TRBV18
TGTGCCAGCGCCCCCATGACAGGGTCAGATACGCAGTATTTT
CASAPMTGSDTQYF